This T cell receptor beta chain is from a study of T cells in Graves' hyperthyroidism and ophthalmopathy. Study background: Initial diagnosis, before any treatment, was when peripheral blood was collected.

Clinical Activity Scores of at least 3, NOSPECS grades of at least 4 and durations under 3 months characterized ophthalmopathy patients. This CDR3 contains 13 residues. Germline CDR1 and CDR2: LNHDA and SQIVND (reference sequence). The ends lost 5 bases at V and 7 bases at J; junction bases unmatched: 5. The CDR3 regions of TCR beta were amplified from RNA transcripts. The TCR CDR3 was amplified in a first-round RT-PCR using the HTBI primer set. TCRdb itself ran the multiplex PCR reads through MiXCR, one entry per CDR3 protein. The sample records around 290,000 distinct CDR3 sequences, over 15% being singletons. In its sample, this clonotype was seen a few times.

Material: blood. The chain recombines TRBV19 with TRBJ1-2; 9 bases agree with TRBD1. The clonotype was recovered from a woman aged 55-69 years with Graves' ophthalmopathy. The chain's CDR3 is CASSADRGRGYTF. DNA of the CDR3: TGTGCCAGTAGTGCGGACAGGGGACGTGGCTACACCTTC.